Below are 22 T cell receptor beta chains sequenced from a single sample in a study of T-cell reconstitution after alpha-beta-depleted transplantation in children. TCRbeta library preparation incorporated unique molecular identifiers. TCRdb passed the PCR reads through MiXCR, listing each CDR3 protein once. The sample yields about 370,000 distinct CDR3 sequences, roughly 22% seen once. Sequencing was performed on PBMCs from the stem cell graft donor, taken from the stem cell graft. Receptors were obtained from a human donor who donated a stem cell graft to a child with acute myeloid leukemia.

The chain has TRBV7-9 and TRBJ2-7; 7 nucleotides align to TRBD2. CDR3 length: 13 residues. Germline V CDR1 and CDR2: SEHNR, FQNEAQ (reference sequence). V was clipped by 1 base and J by 9 bases; unmatched bases: 6. CDR3 sequence reads: CASSLGASGWQYF. CDR3 sequence (DNA): TGTGCCAGCAGCTTAGGGGCTAGCGGTTGGCAGTACTTC.

The chain recombines TRBV28 with TRBJ2-7; tentatively, D is TRBD1 (6 bases). This CDR3 is built from 13 residues. The V gene lost 6 bases and the J gene lost 6 bases, with 15 bases spanning the gap. Germline values: CDR1 MDHEN, CDR2 SYDVKM. The CDR3 region has the DNA TGTGCCAGCAGGGTACAAACAGGGTTCGAGCAGTACTTC. Amino acids: CASRVQTGFEQYF.

The J gene is TRBJ2-2, the V gene TRBV28; D unclear. The germline CDR1 and CDR2 sequences are MDHEN and SYDVKM. With 8 bases removed from V and 1 base from J, the gap between germline ends came to 11 bases. The CDR3 length is 14 residues. The CDR3 coding sequence is TGTGCCAGCCTCGAAACGGAGAACACCGGGGAGCTGTTTTTT. It is translated as CASLETENTGELFF.

This clonotype was counted a few times. The chain is built from TRBV4-3 and TRBJ1-1; D remains unclear. Between the trimmed V and J ends, which lost 3 bases and 4 bases, there was a span of 9 bases. CDR1 is LGHNA, CDR2 YSLEER, per germline. The CDR3 totals 13 residues. The CDR3 nucleotides are TGCGCCAGCAGCCAGGGCCCGGGCACTGAAGCTTTCTTT. Residues: CASSQGPGTEAFF.

The table lists this clonotype with many counts. The rearrangement uses TRBV12-3 or TRBV12-4 and TRBJ1-1; D is perhaps TRBD1 (6 bases). V lost 6 bases, J lost 3 bases, and 11 bases lay in between. The CDR3 extends over 13 amino acids. The CDR3 spells CASRRGGYTEAFF. CDR3 nucleotide sequence: TGTGCCAGCAGACGAGGGGGTTACACTGAAGCTTTCTTT.

The gene calls are TRBV5-1 and TRBJ2-1; no clear D gene. This CDR3 contains 14 residues. Germline-derived CDR1 and CDR2 are SGHRS and YFSETQ. Trimming left V 5 bases short and J 4 bases short, with 13 bases between. CDR3 loop: CASSPARPYNEQFF. Written as DNA, the CDR3 is TGCGCCAGCAGTCCAGCCCGACCATACAATGAGCAGTTCTTC.

This clonotype was seen many times. Written as DNA, the CDR3 is TGCAGTGCTACGCTACCCGGGACAGGGGACACCGGGGAGCTGTTTTTT. Amino acid sequence: CSATLPGTGDTGELFF. V usage is TRBV20-1 and J usage is TRBJ2-2; TRBD1 matches 10 bases. Trimming took 4 bases from V and 3 from J; bases not matched to a gene: 8. This CDR3 comprises 16 residues. CDR1 and CDR2 (germline): DFQATT, SNEGSKA (reference sequence).

This sequence joins TRBV9 and TRBJ2-6; no clear D. Germline values: CDR1 SGDLS, CDR2 YYNGEE. V lost 0 bases to trimming and J lost 1 base, with 5 bases between them. This CDR3 has 15 amino acids. The DNA of the CDR3 is TGTGCCAGCAGCGTAGTGAGGTCTGGGGCCAACGTCCTGACTTTC. This gives the protein CASSVVRSGANVLTF.

The chain employs TRBV18 and TRBJ2-3; 13 nucleotides match TRBD2. The CDR3 sequence is 17 residues long. J lost 6 bases, V lost 1 base, and 7 bases had no gene match. The V gene's germline CDR1 is KGHSH and CDR2 LQKENI. The CDR3 region has the DNA TGTGCCAGCTCACCACGTGGACTAGCGGGAGCTCCGGATACGCAGTATTTT. It encodes CASSPRGLAGAPDTQYF.

This clonotype showed up just a few times. In DNA, the CDR3 is TGTGCCAGCAGCCAAGAAATTCTCAATCGCGAGACCTACGAGCAGTACTTC. It codes for CASSQEILNRETYEQYF. The rearrangement joins TRBV4-2 to TRBJ2-7; D not resolved. CDR3 length equals 17 residues. Trimming took 0 bases from V and 2 from J, leaving 17 bases between them. Germline V lookup: CDR1 LGHNA, CDR2 YNFKEQ.

The rearrangement uses TRBV6-2 or TRBV6-3 and TRBJ2-5; no firm D call. The CDR3 spans 15 residues. Trimming pared 2 bases from V and 4 bases from J, leaving 14 bases between. CDR1 and CDR2 (germline): MNHEY, SVGEGT. CDR3 sequence (DNA): TGTGCCAGCAGTTACCCGCCGGCGGAGTCAGAGACCCAGTACTTC. Its translation is CASSYPPAESETQYF.

The chain combines TRBV28 with TRBJ1-5; D is perhaps TRBD1 (5 bases). This CDR3 is built from 13 residues. V lost 6 bases to trimming and J lost 4 bases, with 10 bases between them. Germline CDR1 and CDR2: MDHEN and SYDVKM. The CDR3 loop reads CASRITGNQPQHF. In DNA form, the CDR3 reads TGTGCCAGCAGAATCACAGGAAATCAGCCCCAGCATTTT.

The gene calls are TRBV20-1 and TRBJ2-3, with 8 bases lining up with TRBD2. Looked up from germline, CDR1 is DFQATT and CDR2 is SNEGSKA (reference sequence). The CDR3 consists of 15 residues. The V and J ends lost 3 bases and 0 bases, in that order; junction bases with no gene match: 5. CDR3 DNA: TGCAGTGCTAGGGTGCCTAGCGGGAGCACAGATACGCAGTATTTT. This codes for CSARVPSGSTDTQYF.

This clonotype was recorded a few times. The CDR3 sequence: CASSVAAENTEAFF. Written as DNA, the CDR3 is TGTGCCAGCAGCGTAGCCGCCGAGAACACTGAAGCTTTCTTT. The chain recombines TRBV9 with TRBJ1-1; D remains ambiguous. Trimming shortened V by 0 bases and J by 1 base, and 7 bases separated the two germline ends. The germline V gene has CDR1 SGDLS and CDR2 YYNGEE. The CDR3 contains 14 residues.

The chain employs TRBV7-6 and TRBJ2-2; D perhaps matches TRBD1 (6 bases). CDR1 is SGHVS and CDR2 is FNYEAQ in the germline V gene. The ends were cut back, 4 bases at V and 7 bases at J, with 10 bases in the middle. This CDR3 region has 13 residues. The CDR3 DNA sequence: TGTGCCAGCAGCTCAGGGGATTACGGGGAGCTGTTTTTT. It encodes CASSSGDYGELFF.

The table lists this clonotype with a few counts. The rearrangement joins TRBV5-1 to TRBJ2-3; perhaps TRBD1 as D (6 bases). Germline lookup yields CDR1 SGHRS and CDR2 YFSETQ. The CDR3 extends over 15 amino acids. V shed 4 bases and J shed 0 bases, with 12 bases lying between them. The CDR3 loop is CASSRTGQSTDTQYF. CDR3 DNA: TGCGCCAGCAGCCGAACGGGACAAAGCACAGATACGCAGTATTTT.

The rearrangement links TRBV20-1 to TRBJ2-1; 8 nucleotides align to TRBD2. Germline loops: CDR1 DFQATT, CDR2 SNEGSKA (reference sequence). The V segment lost 5 bases and the J segment 3 bases; nucleotides outside the gene matches: 3. The CDR3 consists of 13 residues. The CDR3 spells CSADTSGYNEQFF. The DNA for the CDR3 is TGCAGTGCTGATACTAGCGGCTACAATGAGCAGTTCTTC.

V gene TRBV12-3 or TRBV12-4 combines with J gene TRBJ1-2; D unclear. With 4 bases removed from V and 4 bases from J, the gap between germline ends came to 13 bases. The CDR3 is 14 amino acids. The CDR3 sequence: CASSSPGSSYGYTF. The CDR3 DNA is TGTGCCAGCAGTTCACCCGGGTCCTCCTATGGCTACACCTTC.

In this sample, this clonotype turned up a few times. This chain connects TRBV5-6 to TRBJ2-1; D unclear. V lost 1 base and J lost 7, with 18 bases in between. The CDR3 covers 16 residues. Germline CDR1 reads SGHDT; CDR2 reads YYEEEE. For the CDR3, the DNA is TGTGCCAGCAGCTTGAATTCTCACTTGGCTCTAAATGAGCAGTTCTTC. Protein: CASSLNSHLALNEQFF.

The chain is built from TRBV5-1 and TRBJ2-2; 8 bases agree with TRBD1. This CDR3 is built from 14 residues. V trimming: 5 bases; J trimming: 9 bases; junction bases outside the gene matches: 9. CDR1 and CDR2 from the germline V gene are SGHRS and YFSETQ. As DNA, the CDR3 is TGCGCCAGCAGTATCCAGGGGGCAGTCTGGGAGCTGTTTTTT. Its translation: CASSIQGAVWELFF.

This clonotype was detected a few times. V and J are TRBV5-4 and TRBJ2-3, with a possible D match to TRBD1 (6 bases). The germline V and J ends were trimmed by 3 bases and 1 base, with 24 bases remaining between them. Germline loops: CDR1 SGHNT, CDR2 YYREEE (reference sequence). The CDR3 is 19 amino acids. DNA of the CDR3: TGTGCCAGCAGCTGGACAGTCCCCCTAAGTAGAGACGGCACAGATACGCAGTATTTT. This encodes CASSWTVPLSRDGTDTQYF.

The chain joins TRBV18 to TRBJ1-1; no firm D call. V shed 2 bases and J shed 4 bases, with 14 bases lying between them. Germline CDR1 KGHSH, CDR2 LQKENI. This CDR3 region has 15 residues. CDR3 sequence reads: CASSPNSGSGTEAFF. Here the CDR3 DNA reads TGTGCCAGCTCACCAAATTCTGGGTCTGGCACTGAAGCTTTCTTT.